At least ten counts were recorded for the clone carrying this TCR beta chain. What it binds is unknown. These data come from a study of T-cell reconstitution after alpha-beta-depleted transplantation in children. Study-wide findings and caveats: High day-60 TCRbeta diversity in some patients came from surviving recipient T cells and thymic progenitors. The authors attributed T-cell counts and diversity one year after transplant mostly to newly produced T cells. Several hundred expanded graft clones reportedly supplied alpha-beta T cells about two months after transplant.

V was trimmed by 3 bases and J by 6 bases, leaving 11 bases between them. The germline gives CDR1 DFQATT, CDR2 SNEGSKA (reference sequence). The CDR3 runs to 12 residues. The authors prepared the TCRbeta library with unique molecular identifiers. TCRdb re-called the PCR reads with MiXCR, one entry per CDR3 protein. The sample consists of about 250,000 distinct CDR3 sequences, 20% to 30% of them appearing once. The sample was PBMCs, mostly from graft donor cells, taken 360 days after TCRalphabeta/CD19-depleted stem cell transplant. The V call is TRBV20-1, the J call TRBJ1-1; no clear D gene. The source is a female patient aged 2-10 years who had a stem cell transplant for congenital amegakaryocytic thrombocytopenia, so the T cells may come from the graft donor. The CDR3 protein is CSARALRAEAFF. CDR3 coding DNA: TGCAGTGCTAGGGCTCTTAGAGCTGAAGCTTTCTTT.